Shown below are 15 T cell receptor beta chains from a single sample sequenced in a study of spatial heterogeneity in lung cancer. TCRdb re-called the 5' RACE reads with MiXCR, one entry per CDR3 protein. This sample yields more than 9,000 distinct CDR3 sequences, of which approximately 6% are seen a single time; around 10% belongs to the top ten. The sample's time point: sample taken at primary tumor resection. Sequencing was performed on whole RNA extracted from tumor and nontumor lung tissue, or from frozen PBMC, and the material was left unsorted. The starting material was normal lung tissue next to the tumor, obtained at surgery. Receptors originate from a male donor with early-stage non-small cell lung cancer.

This clonotype has a count of ten or more. Since the library was made to target alpha chains, this beta chain is a stray read and its abundance is not meaningful. This chain connects TRBV10-3 to TRBJ2-1, with 10 bases fitting TRBD2. Looked up from germline, CDR1 is ENHRY and CDR2 is SYGVKD. The CDR3 extends over 18 amino acids. J was trimmed by 0 bases and V by 5 bases; bases with no gene match: 10. CDR3 bases: TGTGCCATCAGTAGGACTAGCGGTGCCCAAAGCTCCTACAATGAGCAGTTCTTC. This encodes CAISRTSGAQSSYNEQFF.

This clonotype was recorded many times. This beta chain was picked up by a library intended for alpha chains and is off target, so its count carries little meaning. J is TRBJ2-7 and V is TRBV29-1, with 11 bases matching TRBD1. Trimming took 4 bases from V and 2 from J; bases not matched to a gene: 4. The CDR3 sequence is 14 residues long. From germline, CDR1 is SQVTM and CDR2 ANQGSEA. The CDR3 spells CSVAQGQGAYEQYF. The CDR3 bases are TGCAGCGTTGCCCAGGGACAGGGGGCCTACGAGCAGTACTTC.

This clonotype was picked up many times. This beta chain represents an off-target read in a library built for alpha chains; its size is of limited meaning. The chain couples TRBV7-3 to TRBJ1-5, with 7 bases aligning to TRBD1. CDR1 and CDR2 (germline): SGHTA, FQGTGA. The CDR3 length is 18 residues. Unmatched junction bases numbered 14, after V lost 5 bases and J lost 1 base. CDR3 residues: CASSAVGQTPGSNQPQHF. DNA of the CDR3: TGTGCCAGCAGCGCCGTGGGACAGACACCTGGGAGCAATCAGCCCCAGCATTTT. Full variable domain (missing parts from reference TRBV7-3 and TRBJ1-5): GAGVSQTPSNKVTEKGKYVELRCDPISGHTALYWYRQSLGQGPEFLIYFQGTGAADDSGLPNDRFFAVRPEGSVSTLKIQRTERGDSAVYLCASSAVGQTPGSNQPQHFGDGTRLSIL.

This clonotype was seen many times. This beta chain came through as a stray read in a library set up for alpha chains, and its size says little. The DNA of the CDR3 is TGTGCCAGCAGCTTGGTAGAGTACGGGGAGCTGTTTTTT. Protein sequence: CASSLVEYGELFF. The chain carries TRBV5-5 and TRBJ2-2; no reliable D call. This CDR3 region has 13 residues. The V end was cut by 0 bases, the J end by 7 bases, with 7 bases between. Per germline, CDR1 SGHKS and CDR2 YYEKEE (reference sequence).

This clonotype came up many times. This beta chain is an unintended read in a library built for alpha chains; its size means little. This chain uses TRBV12-3 or TRBV12-4 with TRBJ1-1, with TRBD1 as a possible D gene (5 bases). The V end was cut by 7 bases, the J end by 1 base, with 16 bases between. The CDR3 runs to 15 residues. For the CDR3, the DNA is TGTGCCAGCATTCCTCAAAGGGGCAAGAACACTGAAGCTTTCTTT. Amino acid sequence: CASIPQRGKNTEAFF.

This clonotype was seen at least ten times. This beta chain slipped into a library made for alpha chains as a stray read, so its size is not meaningful. The rearrangement joins TRBV5-1 to TRBJ2-1; D call uncertain. This CDR3 comprises 11 residues. Deletions cut 4 bases from V and 9 bases from J, with 8 bases between. Germline CDR1 reads SGHRS; CDR2 reads YFSETQ. The CDR3 reads CASSGGREQFF. For the CDR3, the DNA is TGCGCCAGCAGCGGCGGTCGTGAGCAGTTCTTC.

This clonotype was recorded many times. Within a library made for alpha chains, this beta chain is off target, and its count is uninformative. The chain carries TRBV29-1 and TRBJ2-7; D call uncertain. CDR1 SQVTM and CDR2 ANQGSEA come from the germline V gene. The CDR3 spans 12 residues. V was pared by 6 bases and J by 1 base, with 10 bases between. The CDR3, as DNA: TGCAGCGTACACGGGCCTTCCTACGAGCAGTACTTC. Its translation: CSVHGPSYEQYF.

This clonotype was recorded at least ten times. As an off-target read in a library built for alpha chains, this beta chain has a frequency of little significance. This chain links TRBV7-9 with TRBJ1-1; TRBD1 agrees at 9 bases. CDR1 SEHNR and CDR2 FQNEAQ come from the germline V gene (reference sequence). V shed 0 bases, J shed 6 bases, and the junction held 2 bases outside the gene matches. The CDR3 totals 14 residues. Here the CDR3 reads CASSLADRGPEAFF. CDR3 nucleotide sequence: TGTGCCAGCAGCTTAGCGGACAGGGGCCCTGAAGCTTTCTTT. Full variable domain (rest looked up from reference TRBV7-9 and TRBJ1-1): DTGVSQNPRHKITKRGQNVTFRCDPISEHNRLYWYRQTLGQGPEFLTYFQNEAQLEKSRLLSDRFSAERPKGSFSTLEIQRTEQGDSAMYLCASSLADRGPEAFFGQGTRLTVV.

In the case of this clonotype: A library made for alpha chains picked up this beta chain off target, so its size means little. This chain links TRBV5-1 with TRBJ2-7; perhaps TRBD1 as D (6 bases). CDR1 is SGHRS and CDR2 is YFSETQ in the germline V gene. V was clipped by 4 bases and J by 5 bases, with 16 bases between them. The CDR3 covers 14 residues. CDR3 residues: CASSLGAAPNEQYF. CDR3 DNA: TGCGCCAGCAGCCTGGGGGCGGCCCCTAACGAGCAGTACTTC.

Many counts were recorded for this clonotype. For a library built for alpha chains, this beta chain is a stray read; little rests on its size. This rearrangement joins TRBV7-2 to TRBJ2-3, with D possibly matching TRBD2 (5 bases). Germline V gives CDR1 SGHTA, CDR2 FQGNSA. The germline V and J ends were trimmed by 4 bases and 0 bases, with 8 bases remaining between them. The CDR3 sequence is 14 residues long. The CDR3 DNA is TGTGCCAGCAGCTGGACTGCCAGCACAGATACGCAGTATTTT. As protein: CASSWTASTDTQYF.

With regard to this clonotype: The library was prepared for alpha chains; this beta chain is a stray read, so its frequency means little. This chain connects TRBV5-1 to TRBJ2-7; 11 bases line up with TRBD1. This CDR3 comprises 14 residues. With V trimmed by 4 bases and J by 6 bases, 6 bases remained unmatched. Germline assignment: CDR1 SGHRS and CDR2 YFSETQ. CDR3 nucleotide sequence: TGCGCCAGCAGCCCCAGGACAGGGGGCCGCGAGCAGTACTTC. This translates into CASSPRTGGREQYF.

In the case of this clonotype: As an off-target read in a library built for alpha chains, this beta chain has a frequency of little significance. This rearrangement joins TRBV19 to TRBJ1-6; D not certain. This CDR3 spans 15 amino acids. The germline V gene encodes CDR1 LNHDA and CDR2 SQIVND (reference sequence). Between the trimmed V and J ends, which lost 4 bases and 0 bases, there was a span of 7 bases. CDR3 amino acids: CASSRRLSYNSPLHF. DNA for the CDR3: TGTGCCAGTAGTAGGCGGCTCTCCTATAATTCACCCCTCCACTTT.

This clonotype was counted many times. The library was designed around alpha chains, so this beta chain is a stray read whose abundance carries little weight. The gene calls are TRBV4-3 and TRBJ1-2, with TRBD1 matching 7 bases. The CDR3 consists of 12 residues. CDR1 is LGHNA and CDR2 is YSLEER in the germline V gene. V shed 2 bases, J shed 10 bases, and the junction held 4 bases outside the gene matches. The CDR3 region is CASSQTQGYYTF. CDR3 sequence (DNA): TGCGCCAGCAGCCAAACACAGGGGTACTACACCTTC.

This clonotype was picked up many times. Since it is a stray read in a library aimed at alpha chains, this beta chain has a size that is not meaningful. V gene TRBV3-1 combines with J gene TRBJ2-5; 7 bases fit TRBD2. Trimming at V came to 0 bases and at J to 5 bases, leaving 12 bases not matched to a gene. This CDR3 contains 17 residues. Germline V gene sequence: CDR1 LGHDT, CDR2 YNNKEL (reference sequence). The CDR3 coding sequence is TGTGCCAGCAGCCAAGATAGGCGGCGGGAGATTGGGGAGACCCAGTACTTC. As protein: CASSQDRRREIGETQYF.

This clonotype is medium-sized within its sample. Because the library targeted alpha chains, this beta chain is an off-target read whose size means little. This chain joins TRBV20-1 and TRBJ2-1; 10 nucleotides line up with TRBD1. This CDR3 has 14 residues. The ends lost 6 bases at V and 7 bases at J; junction bases unmatched: 9. Germline V gene data show CDR1 as DFQATT and CDR2 as SNEGSKA (reference sequence). The CDR3 protein is CSAGGGTGVNEQFF. The CDR3 nucleotides read TGCAGTGCCGGTGGCGGGACAGGGGTGAATGAGCAGTTCTTC.